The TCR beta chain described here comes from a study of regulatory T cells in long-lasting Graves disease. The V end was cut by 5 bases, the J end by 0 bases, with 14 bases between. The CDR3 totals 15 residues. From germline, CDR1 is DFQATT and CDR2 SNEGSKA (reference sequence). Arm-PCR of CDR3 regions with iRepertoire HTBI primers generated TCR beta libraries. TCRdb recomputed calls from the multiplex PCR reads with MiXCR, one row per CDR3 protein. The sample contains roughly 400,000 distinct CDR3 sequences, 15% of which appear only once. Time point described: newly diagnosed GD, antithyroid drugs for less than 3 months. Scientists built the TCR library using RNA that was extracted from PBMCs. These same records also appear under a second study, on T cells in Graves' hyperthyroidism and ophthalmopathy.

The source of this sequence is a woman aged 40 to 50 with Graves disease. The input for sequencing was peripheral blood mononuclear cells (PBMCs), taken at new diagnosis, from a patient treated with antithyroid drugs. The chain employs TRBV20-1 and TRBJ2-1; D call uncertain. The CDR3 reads CSALSDGHSYNEQFF. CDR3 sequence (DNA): TGCAGTGCTTTATCCGACGGGCACTCCTACAATGAGCAGTTCTTC.